These 26 T cell receptor beta chains were sequenced from one sample in a study of cytomegalovirus exposure and HLA in healthy donors. Researchers ran the PCR with 60 Vbeta and 13 Jbeta primers. Sequenced by immunoSEQ multiplex PCR; TCRdb stores in-frame clones only, minus some. The sample shows about 150,000 clones, about four fifths of them seen only once. Sequences were obtained from PBMCs. Receptor source: a man in his fifties or sixties in good health and CMV-seropositive.

The genes are TRBV5-1 and TRBJ1-1, with unresolved D. The V gene's germline CDR1 is SGHRS and CDR2 YFSETQ. V lost 7 bases, J lost 3 bases, and 16 bases lay in between. The CDR3 contains 14 residues. The CDR3 bases are TGCGCCAGCCTGGAAGGAGGCGGAGACACTGAAGCTTTCTTT. Amino acid sequence: CASLEGGGDTEAFF.

The rearrangement uses TRBV11-2 and TRBJ2-5; 10 bases are shared with TRBD2. The J call is doubtful: the DNA matches TRBJ2-7 better. The germline gives CDR1 SGHAT, CDR2 FQNNGV. The CDR3 extends over 14 amino acids. In DNA form, the CDR3 reads TGTGCCAGCAGCTCCTCTAGCGGGAGTTACGAGCAGTACTTC. Amino acids: CASSSSSGSYEQYF.

The genes are TRBV4-1 and TRBJ2-7; no firm D call. The CDR3 covers 13 residues. From germline, CDR1 is MGHRA and CDR2 YSYEKL. V gave up 5 bases and J gave up 4 bases, with 12 bases separating them. The CDR3 region has the DNA TGCGCCAGCAGCTCTGCGACTGGTTACGAGCAGTACTTC. Its protein is CASSSATGYEQYF.

The chain carries TRBV5-1 and TRBJ2-1; 15 nucleotides line up with TRBD2. The trim removed 0 bases at V and 1 base at J, leaving 11 bases unmatched. There are 21 residues in the CDR3. In germline, CDR1 is SGHRS, CDR2 YFSETQ. For the CDR3, the DNA is TGCGCCAGCAGCTTGGGAGGGACTAGCGGGAGGTATCCTTCGTCCTACAATGAGCAGTTCTTC. This gives the protein CASSLGGTSGRYPSSYNEQFF.

A single count supports this clone. CDR3: CASSYKGSGGYEQYF. CDR3 in DNA: TGTGCCAGCAGTTATAAAGGTAGCGGGGGGTACGAGCAGTACTTC. The chain links TRBV27 to TRBJ2-5, with 10 bases identical to TRBD2. Judging by the DNA end, TRBJ2-7 fits better; the J call may be wrong. This CDR3 spans 15 amino acids. Per germline, CDR1 MNHEY and CDR2 SMNVEV (reference sequence).

The chain is built from TRBV5-1 and TRBJ1-4; tentatively, D is TRBD1 (6 bases). Per the germline V gene, CDR1 is SGHRS and CDR2 is YFSETQ. There are 15 residues in the CDR3. The V gene lost 4 bases and the J gene lost 6 bases, with 16 bases spanning the gap. The CDR3 region is CASSAGGRRDEKLFF. CDR3 in DNA: TGCGCCAGCAGCGCGGGGGGCAGGCGGGATGAAAAACTGTTTTTT.

The V gene is TRBV11-2, the J gene TRBJ2-1, with 7 bases identical to TRBD2. V was clipped by 4 bases and J by 1 base; unmatched bases: 10. There are 17 residues in the CDR3. Germline CDR1 and CDR2: SGHAT and FQNNGV. In DNA form, the CDR3 reads TGTGCCAGCAGCTCTCGGATGGGGGGGAGTTCCTACAATGAGCAGTTCTTC. It yields the protein CASSSRMGGSSYNEQFF. Full variable domain (missing parts from reference TRBV11-2 and TRBJ2-1): EAGVAQSPRYKIIEKRQSVAFWCNPISGHATLYWYQQILGQGPKLLIQFQNNGVVDDSQLPKDRFSAERLKGVDSTLKIQPAKLEDSAVYLCASSSRMGGSSYNEQFFGPGTRLTVL.

The genes are TRBV6-1 and TRBJ2-1; D might be TRBD1 (5 bases). Germline CDR1 is MNHNS and CDR2 is SASEGT. The CDR3 covers 15 residues. V was clipped by 4 bases and J by 3 bases, with 13 bases between them. The CDR3 region is CASSGEARGYNEQFF. CDR3 nucleotides: TGTGCCAGCAGTGGGGAAGCTAGGGGCTACAATGAGCAGTTCTTC.

This clone was counted a few times. This rearrangement joins TRBV7-6 to TRBJ1-6; D gene uncertain. In germline, CDR1 is SGHVS, CDR2 FNYEAQ. The CDR3 is made up of 16 amino acids. With 0 bases removed from V and 7 bases from J, the gap between germline ends came to 13 bases. This chain's CDR3 is CASSLALPRSNSPLHF. Here the CDR3 DNA reads TGTGCCAGCAGCTTAGCGTTGCCGAGAAGCAATTCACCCCTCCACTTT.

The CDR3 region is CASSLAPTSGSEQYF. The DNA for the CDR3 is TGTGCCAGCAGCTTGGCCCCGACTAGCGGGAGCGAGCAGTACTTC. This chain joins TRBV5-6 and TRBJ2-7, with 12 bases that match TRBD2. Unmatched junction bases numbered 4, after V lost 0 bases and J lost 6 bases. CDR1 SGHDT and CDR2 YYEEEE come from the germline V gene. The CDR3 runs to 15 residues.

The V and J genes are TRBV27 and TRBJ1-4; no definite D call. V shed 1 base and J shed 6 bases, with 9 bases lying between them. Germline CDR1 MNHEY, CDR2 SMNVEV (reference sequence). The CDR3 loop spans 14 amino acids. The CDR3 sequence: CASSLLYRDEKLFF. CDR3 DNA sequence: TGTGCCAGCAGTTTATTGTATCGGGATGAAAAACTGTTTTTT. The whole variable domain, remainder taken from reference TRBV27 and TRBJ1-4, is EAQVTQNPRYLITVTGKKLTVTCSQNMNHEYMSWYRQDPGLGLRQIYYSMNVEVTDKGDVPEGYKVSRKEKRNFPLILESPSPNQTSLYFCASSLLYRDEKLFFGSGTQLSVL.

Notes on this clone: At one end the junction does not follow the germline gene, possibly because of a read error. The chain recombines TRBV28 with TRBJ1-1, with D uncertain. Germline V gene data show CDR1 as MDHEN and CDR2 as SYDVKM. This CDR3 contains 10 residues. The CDR3, as DNA: TGTGCCAGCAGTTCTAGACTGACCTGCTTT. It specifies CASSSRLTCF. Full variable domain (remainder filled in from reference TRBV28 and TRBJ1-1): DVKVTQSSRYLVKRTGEKVFLECVQDMDHENMFWYRQDPGLGLRLIYFSYDVKMKEKGDIPEGYSVSREKKERFSLILESASTNQTSMYLCASSSRLTCFGQGTRLTVV.

CDR3 amino acids: CSASLHEQYF. For the CDR3, the DNA is TGCAGTGCCAGTCTTCACGAGCAGTACTTC. The J gene is TRBJ2-7, the V gene TRBV20-1; D not certain. Germline CDR1 reads DFQATT; CDR2 reads SNEGSKA (reference sequence). With 6 bases removed from V and 5 bases from J, the gap between germline ends came to 8 bases. This CDR3 comprises 10 residues.

DNA of the CDR3: TGCAGCGTTTTCGACAGGGGGCAGGGAAACACCATATATTTT. It encodes CSVFDRGQGNTIYF. The chain links TRBV29-1 to TRBJ1-3; TRBD1 agrees at 10 bases. Germline CDR1 SQVTM, CDR2 ANQGSEA. The ends lost 5 bases at V and 4 bases at J; junction bases unmatched: 5. The CDR3 runs 14 residues.

On this clone itself: One junction end does not reproduce the germline sequence, and a read error may be involved. J is TRBJ2-7 and V is TRBV7-9, with D perhaps matching TRBD1 (6 bases). Germline V gene sequence: CDR1 SEHNR, CDR2 FQNEAQ (reference sequence). The length of the CDR3 is 15 residues. The chain's CDR3 is CSSSPRAQGQGEQYF. Here the CDR3 DNA reads TGTTCCAGCAGCCCCCGGGCACAGGGTCAAGGCGAGCAGTACTTC.

This sequence joins TRBV11-2 and TRBJ2-2; 9 bases align to TRBD2. The trim removed 4 bases at V and 2 bases at J, leaving 5 bases unmatched. CDR1 SGHAT and CDR2 FQNNGV come from the germline V gene. The CDR3 loop spans 16 amino acids. CDR3 loop: CASSSLLAGNTGELFF. CDR3 coding DNA: TGTGCCAGCAGCTCTTTGCTAGCGGGAAACACCGGGGAGCTGTTTTTT.

The V call is TRBV11-3, the J call TRBJ1-1; possible D gene TRBD1, 5 bases. The germline V gene encodes CDR1 SGHNT and CDR2 YENEEA. The CDR3 is 14 amino acids. V lost 0 bases, J lost 4 bases, and 9 bases lay in between. The CDR3 loop is CASSLEGGSTEAFF. In DNA form, the CDR3 reads TGTGCCAGCAGCTTAGAGGGGGGTAGCACTGAAGCTTTCTTT. Full variable domain (rest looked up from reference TRBV11-3 and TRBJ1-1): EAGVVQSPRYKIIEKKQPVAFWCNPISGHNTLYWYLQNLGQGPELLIRYENEEAVDDSQLPKDRFSAERLKGVDSTLKIQPAELGDSAVYLCASSLEGGSTEAFFGQGTRLTVV.

The rearrangement uses TRBV20-1 and TRBJ2-7; 7 bases agree with TRBD1. In germline, CDR1 is DFQATT, CDR2 SNEGSKA (reference sequence). Losses at the gene ends were 6 bases for V and 6 bases for J; bases not matched to a gene: 5. The CDR3 loop spans 11 amino acids. The CDR3 DNA sequence: TGCAGTGCCACGACAGGGTTCGAGCAGTACTTC. Translated, it gives CSATTGFEQYF.

The chain links TRBV19 to TRBJ1-2, with TRBD1 identical over 7 bases. Germline values: CDR1 LNHDA, CDR2 SQIVND (reference sequence). J gave up 4 bases and V 3 bases, and 5 bases lay outside the gene matches. The CDR3 is 14 amino acids. DNA for the CDR3: TGTGCCAGTAGTATTGGAACAGGGGCCTATGGCTACACCTTC. Amino acids: CASSIGTGAYGYTF.

The rearrangement joins TRBV11-2 to TRBJ2-7; D remains ambiguous. V lost 0 bases, J lost 3 bases, and 9 bases lay in between. CDR3 length: 14 amino acids. From germline, CDR1 is SGHAT and CDR2 FQNNGV. As DNA, the CDR3 is TGTGCCAGCAGCTTAGATTTGGTCTACTACGAGCAGTACTTC. Translating gives CASSLDLVYYEQYF. The complete variable domain, with remaining parts taken from reference TRBV11-2 and TRBJ2-7, reads EAGVAQSPRYKIIEKRQSVAFWCNPISGHATLYWYQQILGQGPKLLIQFQNNGVVDDSQLPKDRFSAERLKGVDSTLKIQPAKLEDSAVYLCASSLDLVYYEQYFGPGTRLTVT.

The genes are TRBV9 and TRBJ1-3; 8 bases are shared with TRBD1. This CDR3 contains 16 residues. CDR1 is SGDLS, CDR2 YYNGEE, per germline. The trim removed 4 bases at V and 3 bases at J, leaving 9 bases unmatched. The CDR3 DNA reads as TGTGCCAGCAGCATCGGGCAGGGGGCGGTTGGAAACACCATATATTTT. Protein: CASSIGQGAVGNTIYF.

V gene TRBV28 combines with J gene TRBJ2-3; D unresolved. CDR3 length: 15 residues. The V gene's germline CDR1 is MDHEN and CDR2 SYDVKM. The V gene lost 0 bases and the J gene lost 6 bases, with 13 bases spanning the gap. The CDR3 coding sequence is TGTGCCAGCAGTTTATGGACTCTGGTCCGGGATACGCAGTATTTT. Protein: CASSLWTLVRDTQYF.

This chain joins TRBV7-9 and TRBJ2-1; possibly TRBD2 for D (5 bases). The CDR3 has 13 residues. Trimming shortened V by 5 bases and J by 4 bases, and 9 bases separated the two germline ends. The germline CDR1 and CDR2 sequences are SEHNR and FQNEAQ (reference sequence). CDR3 DNA: TGTGCCAGCAGCAACCGGGGATACAATGAGCAGTTCTTC. It encodes CASSNRGYNEQFF.

This chain connects TRBV28 to TRBJ2-3; 11 bases align to TRBD2. Germline CDR1 MDHEN, CDR2 SYDVKM. The CDR3 is made up of 16 amino acids. Trimming cost V 6 bases and J 1 base; bases outside gene matches: 6. The CDR3 reads CASRVRLAGRTDTQYF. CDR3 sequence (DNA): TGTGCCAGCAGAGTCAGACTAGCGGGACGCACAGATACGCAGTATTTT.

V usage is TRBV2 and J usage is TRBJ1-1; D is possibly TRBD1 (5 bases). Trimming removed 0 bases from V and 1 base from J, with 12 bases in between. This CDR3 region has 16 residues. Germline CDR1 SNHLY, CDR2 FYNNEI. The CDR3 DNA reads as TGTGCCAGCAGTGAAGCTGGCGGGGCGGGGAACACTGAAGCTTTCTTT. Amino acids: CASSEAGGAGNTEAFF.

V gene TRBV5-1 combines with J gene TRBJ2-7; 9 nucleotides agree with TRBD1. The J call may not be correct, given that the DNA end is closer to TRBJ2-1. The CDR3 consists of 14 residues. The germline CDR1 and CDR2 sequences are SGHRS and YFSETQ. CDR3 nucleotides: TGCGCCAGCAACCTAGACAGGGGGGTTAATGAGCAGTTCTTC. Translated: CASNLDRGVNEQFF.